The count of the clone carrying this TCR beta chain is one. A much larger clone differs from this one at a single base, so this may be a read error. The data were obtained in a study of blood T cells in healthy people across ages. It was with a sample-barcoded 5' primer and a J-beta primer mix that a second PCR of roughly 7 to 12 cycles was run. TCRdb re-analysed the 5' RACE reads in MiXCR, keeping a single row per CDR3 protein. Of 650,000 to 1,000,000 distinct CDR3 sequences listed, about 37% are singletons. The length of the CDR3 is 14 residues. The germline CDR1 and CDR2 sequences are DFQATT and SNEGSKA (reference sequence).

Sequencing used blood. The chain employs TRBV20-1 and TRBJ2-3; 7 positions match TRBD2. This TCR was recovered from a man aged 18-30 years in good health. The CDR3 region is CSATSGVRTDMQYF. CDR3 in DNA: TGCAGTGCTACCAGCGGGGTTCGCACAGATATGCAGTATTTT.